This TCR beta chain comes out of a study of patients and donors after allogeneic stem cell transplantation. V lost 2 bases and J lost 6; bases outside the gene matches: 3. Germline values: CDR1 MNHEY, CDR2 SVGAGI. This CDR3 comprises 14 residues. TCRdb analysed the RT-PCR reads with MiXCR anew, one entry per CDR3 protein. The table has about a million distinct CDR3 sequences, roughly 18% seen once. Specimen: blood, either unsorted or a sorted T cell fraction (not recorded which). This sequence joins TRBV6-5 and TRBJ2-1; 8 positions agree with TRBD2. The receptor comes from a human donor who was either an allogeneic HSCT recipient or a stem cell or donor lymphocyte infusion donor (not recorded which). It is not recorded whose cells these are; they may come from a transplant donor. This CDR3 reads CASSYQTSANEQFF. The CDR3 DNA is TGTGCCAGCAGTTACCAGACTAGCGCCAATGAGCAGTTCTTC.